This TCR beta chain is drawn from a study of regulatory T cells in long-lasting Graves disease. Notes on the study in general: Blood alone, not thyroid tissue, was studied. Those with persistent disease had in common more public clonotypes (2,741) than new patients (approximately 970).

Researchers made TCR beta libraries by using iRepertoire HTBI primers and running Arm-PCR on CDR3 regions. A single record per CDR3 protein comes from TCRdb applying MiXCR to the multiplex PCR reads. The sample yields about 540,000 distinct CDR3 sequences, roughly 14% seen once. As regards this clonotype: The target antigen is unknown. No conserved phenylalanine or tryptophan is present at the end of the CDR3, so a read error is the likely explanation.

Trimming took 8 bases from V and 5 from J, leaving 14 bases between them. The length of the CDR3 is 13 residues. Germline CDR1 and CDR2: LGHDT and YNNKEL (reference sequence). The time point is: newly diagnosed GD, antithyroid drugs for less than 3 months. The TCR library was made from RNA extracted from PBMCs. This sample also belongs to another study, concerning T cells in Graves' hyperthyroidism and ophthalmopathy. That source notes: Patients aged 18 to 65 had newly diagnosed hyperthyroidism of under 2 months' duration.

The chain uses TRBV3-1 and TRBJ2-3; D might be TRBD1 (6 bases). The input for sequencing was peripheral blood mononuclear cells (PBMCs), taken at new diagnosis, from a patient treated with antithyroid drugs. This clonotype originated in a young man with Graves disease. Here the CDR3 DNA reads TGTGCCAGCGGCGCAGGGGTTAAAGATACGCAGTATCTT. Protein product: CASGAGVKDTQYL.